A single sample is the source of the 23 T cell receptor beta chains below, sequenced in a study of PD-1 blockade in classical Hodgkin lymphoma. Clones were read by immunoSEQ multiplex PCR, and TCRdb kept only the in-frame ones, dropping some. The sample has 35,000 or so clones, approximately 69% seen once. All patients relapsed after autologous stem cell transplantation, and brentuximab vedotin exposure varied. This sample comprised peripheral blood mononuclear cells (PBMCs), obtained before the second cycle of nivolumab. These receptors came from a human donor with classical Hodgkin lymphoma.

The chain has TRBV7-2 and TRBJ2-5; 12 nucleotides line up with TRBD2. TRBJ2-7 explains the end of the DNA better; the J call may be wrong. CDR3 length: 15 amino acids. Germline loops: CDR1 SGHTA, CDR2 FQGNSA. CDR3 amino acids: CASSGGTSGLYEQYF. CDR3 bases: TGTGCCAGCAGCGGAGGGACTAGCGGGCTATACGAGCAGTACTTC.

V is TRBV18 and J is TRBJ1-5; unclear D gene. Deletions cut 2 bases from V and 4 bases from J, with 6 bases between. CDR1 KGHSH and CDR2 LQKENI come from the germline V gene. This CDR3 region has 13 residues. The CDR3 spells CASSPTENQPQHF. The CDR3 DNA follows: TGTGCCAGCTCACCAACGGAGAATCAGCCCCAGCATTTT.

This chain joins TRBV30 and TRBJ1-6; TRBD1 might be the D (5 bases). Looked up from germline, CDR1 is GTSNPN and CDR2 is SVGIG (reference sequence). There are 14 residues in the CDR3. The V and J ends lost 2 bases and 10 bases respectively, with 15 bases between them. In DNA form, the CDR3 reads TGTGCCTGGAGTCAAGGGGCAGGTGGATCACCCCTCCACTTT. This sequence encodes CAWSQGAGGSPLHF.

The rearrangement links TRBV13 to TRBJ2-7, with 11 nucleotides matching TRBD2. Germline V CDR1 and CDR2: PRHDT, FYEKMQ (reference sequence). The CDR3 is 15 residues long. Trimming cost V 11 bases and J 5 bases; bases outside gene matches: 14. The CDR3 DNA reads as TGTGCCTGCAAGCCCAAGACTAGCGGGACTCACGAGCAGTACTTC. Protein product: CACKPKTSGTHEQYF.

CDR3 amino acids: CASSPLAARTGKRNTEAFF. CDR3 in DNA: TGTGCCAGCTCACCACTGGCAGCCCGGACAGGGAAACGGAACACTGAAGCTTTCTTT. The rearrangement joins TRBV18 to TRBJ1-1, with 8 positions matching TRBD1. There are 19 residues in the CDR3. Germline CDR1 KGHSH, CDR2 LQKENI. The J segment lost 1 base and the V segment lost 1 base, leaving 14 bases of the junction unmatched.

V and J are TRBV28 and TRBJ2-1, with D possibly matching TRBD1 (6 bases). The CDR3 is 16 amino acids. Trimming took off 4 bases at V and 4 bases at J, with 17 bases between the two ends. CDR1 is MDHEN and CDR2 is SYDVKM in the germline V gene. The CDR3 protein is CASSSRGPSIYNEQFF. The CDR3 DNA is TGTGCCAGCAGTTCCAGGGGACCTTCGATATACAATGAGCAGTTCTTC.

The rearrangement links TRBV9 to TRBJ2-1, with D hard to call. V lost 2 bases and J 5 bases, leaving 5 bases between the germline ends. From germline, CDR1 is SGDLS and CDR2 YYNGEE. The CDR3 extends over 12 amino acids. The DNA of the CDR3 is TGTGCCAGCAGCGTTTGGGACAATGAGCAGTTCTTC. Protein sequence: CASSVWDNEQFF.

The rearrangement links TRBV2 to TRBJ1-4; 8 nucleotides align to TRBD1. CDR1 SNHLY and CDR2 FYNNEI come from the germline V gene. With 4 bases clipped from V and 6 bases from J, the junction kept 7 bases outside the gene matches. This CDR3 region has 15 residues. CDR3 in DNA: TGTGCCAGCAGTGGGGTCAGGGGGCGTGATGAAAAACTGTTTTTT. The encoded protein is CASSGVRGRDEKLFF.

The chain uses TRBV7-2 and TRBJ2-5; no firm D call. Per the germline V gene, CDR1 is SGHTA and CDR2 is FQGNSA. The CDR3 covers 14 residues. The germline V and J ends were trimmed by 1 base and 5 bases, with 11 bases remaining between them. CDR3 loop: CASSLDPSFETQYF. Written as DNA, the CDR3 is TGTGCCAGCAGCTTAGATCCCAGCTTCGAGACCCAGTACTTC.

DNA of the CDR3: TGTGCCAGCGCATTTAGTTCCGAGCAGTTCTTC. Translated: CASAFSSEQFF. The chain is built from TRBV2 and TRBJ2-1; D is ambiguous. This CDR3 has 11 amino acids. Germline CDR1 and CDR2: SNHLY and FYNNEI. V was trimmed by 8 bases and J by 10 bases, leaving 12 bases between them.

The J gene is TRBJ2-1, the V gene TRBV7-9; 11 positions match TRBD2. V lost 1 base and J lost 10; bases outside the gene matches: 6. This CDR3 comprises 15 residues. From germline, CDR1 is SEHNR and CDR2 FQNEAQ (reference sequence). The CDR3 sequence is CASSLVLAGVQEQFF. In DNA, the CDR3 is TGTGCCAGCAGCTTAGTACTAGCGGGAGTACAGGAGCAGTTCTTC.

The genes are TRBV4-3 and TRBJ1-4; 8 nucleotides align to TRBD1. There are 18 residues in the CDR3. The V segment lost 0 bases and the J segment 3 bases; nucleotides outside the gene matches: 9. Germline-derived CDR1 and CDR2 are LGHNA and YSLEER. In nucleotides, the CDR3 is TGCGCCAGCAGCCAAGAAGGTAGACACAGGGGGGCTAATGAAAAACTGTTTTTT. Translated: CASSQEGRHRGANEKLFF.

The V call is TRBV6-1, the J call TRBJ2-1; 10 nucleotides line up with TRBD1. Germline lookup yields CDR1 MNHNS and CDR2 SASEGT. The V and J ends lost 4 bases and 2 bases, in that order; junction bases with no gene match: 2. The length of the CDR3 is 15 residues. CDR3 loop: CASSVDRGPYNEQFF. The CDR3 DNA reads TGTGCCAGCAGTGTAGACAGGGGGCCCTACAATGAGCAGTTCTTC.

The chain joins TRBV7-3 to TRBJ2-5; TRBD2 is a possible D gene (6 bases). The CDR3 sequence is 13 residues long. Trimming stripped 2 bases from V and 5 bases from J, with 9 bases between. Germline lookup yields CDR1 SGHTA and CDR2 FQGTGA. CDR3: CASSLGGVETQYF. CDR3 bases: TGTGCCAGCAGCTTAGGAGGGGTCGAGACCCAGTACTTC.

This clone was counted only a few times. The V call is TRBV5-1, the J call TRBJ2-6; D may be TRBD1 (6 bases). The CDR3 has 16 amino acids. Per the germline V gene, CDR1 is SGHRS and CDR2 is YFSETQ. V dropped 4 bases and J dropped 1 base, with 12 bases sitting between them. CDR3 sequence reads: CASSVGQTSGANVLTF. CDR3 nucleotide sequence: TGCGCCAGCAGCGTAGGACAGACTTCTGGGGCCAACGTCCTGACTTTC.

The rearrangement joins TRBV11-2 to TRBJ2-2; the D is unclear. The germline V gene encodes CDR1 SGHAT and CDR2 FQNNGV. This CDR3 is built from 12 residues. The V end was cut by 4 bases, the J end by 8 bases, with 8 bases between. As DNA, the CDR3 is TGTGCCAGCAGCTATAGCAGAGGGGAGCTGTTTTTT. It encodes CASSYSRGELFF.

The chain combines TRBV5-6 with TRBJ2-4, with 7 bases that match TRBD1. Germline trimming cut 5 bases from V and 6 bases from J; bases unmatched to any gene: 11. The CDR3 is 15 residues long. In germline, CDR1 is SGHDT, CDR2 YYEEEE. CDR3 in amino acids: CASRLDREGSNIQYF. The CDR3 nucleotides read TGTGCCAGCAGACTAGACAGGGAAGGGTCAAACATTCAGTACTTC. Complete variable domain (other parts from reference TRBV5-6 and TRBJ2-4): DAGVTQSPTHLIKTRGQQVTLRCSPKSGHDTVSWYQQALGQGPQFIFQYYEEEERQRGNFPDRFSGHQFPNYSSELNVNALLLGDSALYLCASRLDREGSNIQYFGAGTRLSVL.

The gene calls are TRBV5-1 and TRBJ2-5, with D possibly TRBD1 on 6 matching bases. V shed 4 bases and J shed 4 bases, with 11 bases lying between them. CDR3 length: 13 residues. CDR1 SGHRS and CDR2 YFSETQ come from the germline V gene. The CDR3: CASSLQGRETQYF. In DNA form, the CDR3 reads TGCGCCAGCAGCCTACAGGGAAGAGAGACCCAGTACTTC.

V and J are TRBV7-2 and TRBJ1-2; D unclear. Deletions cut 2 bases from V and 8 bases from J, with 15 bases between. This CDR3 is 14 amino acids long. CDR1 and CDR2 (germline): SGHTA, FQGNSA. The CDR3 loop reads CASSLSVSYVGYTF. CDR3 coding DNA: TGTGCCAGCAGCTTATCCGTTTCATATGTCGGCTACACCTTC.

CDR3 amino acids: CASSHHVGGMITGELFF. The DNA for the CDR3 is TGCGCCAGCAGCCACCACGTCGGGGGGATGATCACCGGGGAGCTGTTTTTT. The chain joins TRBV4-1 to TRBJ2-2; 7 bases line up with TRBD2. V was pared by 3 bases and J by 4 bases, with 11 bases of the junction left unmatched. The CDR3 sequence is 17 residues long. Germline CDR1 MGHRA, CDR2 YSYEKL.

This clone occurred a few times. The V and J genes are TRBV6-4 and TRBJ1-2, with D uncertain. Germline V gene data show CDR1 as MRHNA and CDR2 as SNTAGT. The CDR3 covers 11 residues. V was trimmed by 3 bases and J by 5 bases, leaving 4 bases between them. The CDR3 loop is CASSEWYGYTF. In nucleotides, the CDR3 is TGTGCCAGCAGTGAGTGGTATGGCTACACCTTC.

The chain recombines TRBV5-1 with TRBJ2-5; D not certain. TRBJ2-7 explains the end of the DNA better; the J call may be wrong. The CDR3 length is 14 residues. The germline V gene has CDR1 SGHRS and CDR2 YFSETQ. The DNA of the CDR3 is TGCGCCAGCAGCTTGGCCGCTAGTATCTACGAGCAGTACTTC. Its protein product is CASSLAASIYEQYF.

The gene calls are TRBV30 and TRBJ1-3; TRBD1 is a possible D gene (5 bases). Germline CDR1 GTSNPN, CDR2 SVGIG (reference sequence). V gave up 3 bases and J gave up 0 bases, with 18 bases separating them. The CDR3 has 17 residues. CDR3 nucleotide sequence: TGTGCCTGGAGAGAGGACAATGAAACCCTCTCTGGAAACACCATATATTTT. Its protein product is CAWREDNETLSGNTIYF.